These 5 T cell receptor beta chains originate from one sample sequenced in a study of blood T cell repertoires in COVID-19. This table comes from immunoSEQ multiplex PCR, and its TCRdb copy is limited to in-frame clones, with some not included. Of just over 350,000 clones listed, roughly 87% are singletons. Sequencing was done on a sample of PBMCs or T cells enriched from blood (not recorded which). The receptor set was obtained from a woman aged 25 to 45 who had recovered from COVID-19.

As concerns this clone: At one end, the junction sequence differs from germline, possibly due to a read error. The chain has TRBV2 and TRBJ2-1; a weak D match, TRBD1 (5 bases). Germline V gene lookup returns CDR1 SNHLY and CDR2 FYNNEI. The CDR3 has 12 amino acids. In nucleotides, the CDR3 is TGTGCCAGCAGTGAAAGGGCGACAGCCCTACTCTTC. It translates to CASSERATALLF.

J is TRBJ1-2 and V is TRBV4-1, with D possibly matching TRBD1 (5 bases). Germline V gene data show CDR1 as MGHRA and CDR2 as YSYEKL. The CDR3 has 17 amino acids. V was clipped by 3 bases and J by 5 bases, with 22 bases between them. The chain's CDR3 is CASSQNPARGLPYGYTF. CDR3 bases: TGCGCCAGCAGCCAGAACCCCGCCCGGGGGTTACCTTATGGCTACACCTTC.

This chain connects TRBV2 to TRBJ2-1, with 7 bases matching TRBD2. The trim removed 3 bases at V and 4 bases at J, leaving 6 bases unmatched. The CDR3 sequence is 15 residues long. Germline CDR1 is SNHLY and CDR2 is FYNNEI. CDR3 residues: CASSDGGRGYNEQFF. The CDR3 DNA reads TGTGCCAGCAGTGACGGGGGGAGGGGATACAATGAGCAGTTCTTC.

The CDR3 DNA follows: TGTGCCAGTGCGATCAGGGAGAACACTGAAGCTTTCTTT. Residues: CASAIRENTEAFF. The gene calls are TRBV6-5 and TRBJ1-1; tentative D call: TRBD1 (5 bases). This CDR3 region has 13 residues. Trimming pared 9 bases from V and 1 base from J, leaving 12 bases between. Per germline, CDR1 MNHEY and CDR2 SVGAGI.

This clone appeared once. This chain connects TRBV28 to TRBJ2-4, with TRBD2 identical over 11 bases. The CDR3 extends over 19 amino acids. In germline, CDR1 is MDHEN, CDR2 SYDVKM. The J segment lost 0 bases and the V segment lost 3 bases, leaving 10 bases of the junction unmatched. In nucleotides, the CDR3 is TGTGCCAGCAGTTTGTTGGGGACTAGCGGACCCCTAGCCAAAAACATTCAGTACTTC. This gives the protein CASSLLGTSGPLAKNIQYF.